The sequence of this TCR beta chain was determined in a study of cytomegalovirus exposure and HLA in healthy donors. The germline gives CDR1 MNHEY, CDR2 SMNVEV (reference sequence). This CDR3 is 15 amino acids long. V lost 5 bases and J lost 4; bases outside the gene matches: 8. The PCR used 60 Vbeta and 13 Jbeta primers. Produced via immunoSEQ multiplex PCR; TCRdb's table is partial and in-frame only. The table shows 150,000 to 200,000 clones, with around 75% occurring only once. Material for sequencing was PBMCs. The sequence derives from a man younger than 35 in good health and CMV-seropositive. The chain couples TRBV27 to TRBJ2-3, with 8 bases matching TRBD1. CDR3 DNA sequence: TGTGCCAGCAGTCCCCGGGACAGGCCAGCAGATACGCAGTATTTT. This codes for CASSPRDRPADTQYF.